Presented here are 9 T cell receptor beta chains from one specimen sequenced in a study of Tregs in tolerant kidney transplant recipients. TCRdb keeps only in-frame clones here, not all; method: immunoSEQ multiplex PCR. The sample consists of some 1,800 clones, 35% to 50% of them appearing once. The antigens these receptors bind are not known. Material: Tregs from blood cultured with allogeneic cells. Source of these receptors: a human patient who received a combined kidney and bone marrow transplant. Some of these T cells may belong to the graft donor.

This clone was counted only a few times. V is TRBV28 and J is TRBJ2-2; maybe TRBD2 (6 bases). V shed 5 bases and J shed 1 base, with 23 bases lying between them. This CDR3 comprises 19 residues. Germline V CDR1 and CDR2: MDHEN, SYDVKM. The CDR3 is CASSPMVGGWRGNTGELFF. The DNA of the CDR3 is TGTGCCAGCAGTCCGATGGTGGGCGGGTGGCGGGGGAACACCGGGGAGCTGTTTTTT.

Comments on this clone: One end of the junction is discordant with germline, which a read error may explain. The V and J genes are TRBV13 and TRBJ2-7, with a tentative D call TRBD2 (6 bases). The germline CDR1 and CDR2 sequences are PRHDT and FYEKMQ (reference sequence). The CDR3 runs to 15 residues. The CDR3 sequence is CASSVGDRGVYEQYF. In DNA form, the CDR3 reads TGTGCCAGCAGCGTAGGGGACCGCGGGGTCTACGAGCAGTACTTC. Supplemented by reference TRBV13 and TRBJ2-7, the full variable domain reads AAGVIQSPRHLIKEKRETATLKCYPIPRHDTVYWYQQGPGQDPQFLISFYEKMQSDKGSIPDRFSAQQFSDYHSELNMSSLELGDSALYFCASSVGDRGVYEQYFGPGTRLTVT.

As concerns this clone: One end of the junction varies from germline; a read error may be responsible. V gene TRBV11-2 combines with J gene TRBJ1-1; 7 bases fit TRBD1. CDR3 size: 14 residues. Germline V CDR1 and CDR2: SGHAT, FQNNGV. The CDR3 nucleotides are TGTGCCAGCAGCGAACCCAGGGGGGCCACTGAAGCGTGCTTT. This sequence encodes CASSEPRGATEACF.

The CDR3 DNA reads as TGTGCCAGCAGTTTATACCCCGACGGGGCCTACGAGCAGTACTTC. Amino acid sequence: CASSLYPDGAYEQYF. The rearrangement joins TRBV28 to TRBJ2-7; D perhaps matches TRBD2 (5 bases). The germline V gene encodes CDR1 MDHEN and CDR2 SYDVKM. V was trimmed by 1 base and J by 2 bases, leaving 12 bases between them. The CDR3 has 15 residues.

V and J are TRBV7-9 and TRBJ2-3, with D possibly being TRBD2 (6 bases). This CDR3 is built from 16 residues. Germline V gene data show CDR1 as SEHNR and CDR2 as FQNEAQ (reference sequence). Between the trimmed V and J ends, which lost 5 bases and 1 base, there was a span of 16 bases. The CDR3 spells CASSRELVQGTDTQYF. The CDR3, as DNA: TGTGCCAGCAGCCGGGAGTTGGTTCAGGGCACAGATACGCAGTATTTT.

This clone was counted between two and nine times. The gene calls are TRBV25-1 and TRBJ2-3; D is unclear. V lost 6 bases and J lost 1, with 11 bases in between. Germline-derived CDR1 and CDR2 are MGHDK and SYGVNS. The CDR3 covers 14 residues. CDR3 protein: CASSIGPRTDTQYF. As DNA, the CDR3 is TGTGCCAGCAGCATCGGGCCTCGCACAGATACGCAGTATTTT.

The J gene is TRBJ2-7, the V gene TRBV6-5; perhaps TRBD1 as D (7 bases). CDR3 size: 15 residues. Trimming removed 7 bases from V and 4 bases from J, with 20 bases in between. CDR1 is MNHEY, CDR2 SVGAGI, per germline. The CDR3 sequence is CASKYSGGNSYEQYF. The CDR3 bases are TGTGCCAGCAAATATTCAGGGGGGAACTCGTACGAGCAGTACTTC.

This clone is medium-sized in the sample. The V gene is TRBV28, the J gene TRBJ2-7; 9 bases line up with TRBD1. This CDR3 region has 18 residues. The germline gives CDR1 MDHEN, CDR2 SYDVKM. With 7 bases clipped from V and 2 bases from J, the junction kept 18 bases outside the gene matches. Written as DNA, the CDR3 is TGTGCCAGCAATACCCCCGGGACAGGGCATTCCCTTGCCTACGAGCAGTACTTC. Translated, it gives CASNTPGTGHSLAYEQYF.

The CDR3 loop reads CASSLTGLYEQYF. In DNA, the CDR3 is TGCGCCAGCAGCTTGACAGGCCTTTACGAGCAGTACTTC. The V gene is TRBV5-1, the J gene TRBJ2-7; possibly TRBD1 for D (5 bases). The CDR3 covers 13 residues. V was shortened by 1 base and J by 4 bases, with 9 bases between the two germline ends. Germline values: CDR1 SGHRS, CDR2 YFSETQ.